One sample yielded the 17 T cell receptor beta chains listed below, sequenced in a study of OX40 agonist ivuxolimab in advanced cancers. Library construction relied on the immunoSEQ multiplex PCR assay. What TCRdb holds here is the immuneACCESS table cut down to in-frame rearrangements. Part of the clones is not present; checked against another copy, under half of the missing clones reflect an unresolved V gene, and the others are unexplained. This sample has tens of thousands of clones in its table, and 94% of those were observed once. The ten largest clones add up to 2% to 3% of the sample. The material was CD4+ or CD8+ T cells sorted from blood, obtained in a trial of the OX40 agonist ivuxolimab. All receptors derive from an adult with an advanced solid tumor such as melanoma, head and neck, liver or kidney cancer.

This chain's CDR3 is CASSYIRGRHQPQHF. The CDR3 DNA reads as TGTGCCAGCAGTTACATCCGGGGGCGACATCAGCCCCAGCATTTT. The V call is TRBV6-7, the J call TRBJ1-5; D is possibly TRBD1 (6 bases). TRBV6-7 is flagged as an ORF with uncertain function. This CDR3 region has 15 residues. V shed 2 bases and J shed 5 bases, with 13 bases lying between them.

As DNA, the CDR3 is TGTGCCAGCAGTCCGAGCCGAGGCAATCAGCCCCAGCATTTT. Amino acid sequence: CASSPSRGNQPQHF. The V and J genes are TRBV6-6 and TRBJ1-5; D is unresolved. This CDR3 is 14 amino acids long. V lost 5 bases and J 2 bases, leaving 10 bases between the germline ends. The germline gives CDR1 MNHNY, CDR2 SVGAGI (reference sequence).

In DNA, the CDR3 is TGCGCCAGCAGCTTGTCTCCGGGGGACTTCTACGAGCAGTACTTC. Protein: CASSLSPGDFYEQYF. This chain joins TRBV5-1 and TRBJ2-7, with D perhaps matching TRBD2 (6 bases). CDR3 length equals 15 residues. The germline CDR1 and CDR2 sequences are SGHRS and YFSETQ. Trimming removed 1 base from V and 3 bases from J, with 14 bases in between.

Comments on this clone: Relative to the germline gene, one junction end is altered; a read error may explain this. The rearrangement joins TRBV27 to TRBJ1-1; D gene unclear. The germline V gene encodes CDR1 MNHEY and CDR2 SMNVEV (reference sequence). The CDR3 is made up of 14 amino acids. CDR3 sequence (DNA): TGTGCCAGCAGTCCCCTTTTAGGGTTCACTGAAGCTCTCTTT. This encodes CASSPLLGFTEALF.

V gene TRBV19 combines with J gene TRBJ2-7, with 9 bases fitting TRBD1. V was pared by 4 bases and J by 5 bases, with 3 bases of the junction left unmatched. The germline gives CDR1 LNHDA, CDR2 SQIVND (reference sequence). There are 13 residues in the CDR3. This CDR3 is CASSRDRDDEQYF. The CDR3, as DNA: TGTGCCAGTAGTAGGGACAGGGACGACGAGCAGTACTTC.

The chain carries TRBV29-1 and TRBJ2-1, with D possibly being TRBD2 (6 bases). There are 16 residues in the CDR3. CDR1 and CDR2 from the germline V gene are SQVTM and ANQGSEA. V was trimmed by 6 bases and J by 0 bases, leaving 18 bases between them. The CDR3 coding sequence is TGCAGCGTCATCACCCCCCTAGCGTACTCCTACAATGAGCAGTTCTTC. It codes for CSVITPLAYSYNEQFF.

V is TRBV27 and J is TRBJ2-1; D is perhaps TRBD2 (6 bases). This CDR3 is 15 amino acids long. V was pared by 4 bases and J by 2 bases, with 12 bases between. In germline, CDR1 is MNHEY, CDR2 SMNVEV (reference sequence). CDR3: CASSSRDLTYNEQFF. The CDR3 region has the DNA TGTGCCAGCAGTTCCCGGGACTTAACCTACAATGAGCAGTTCTTC.

The DNA for the CDR3 is TGTGCCAGCTCACCTGGGACGGGACCCCAGCATTTT. Residues: CASSPGTGPQHF. The chain has TRBV18 and TRBJ1-5; TRBD1 is a possible D gene (5 bases). The CDR3 sequence is 12 residues long. The V end lost 3 bases, the J end lost 10 bases, and 10 bases lay between the germline ends. Germline-derived CDR1 and CDR2 are KGHSH and LQKENI.

The gene calls are TRBV27 and TRBJ1-2, with D unresolved. V gave up 2 bases and J gave up 7 bases, with 14 bases separating them. The CDR3 consists of 14 residues. Per the germline V gene, CDR1 is MNHEY and CDR2 is SMNVEV (reference sequence). CDR3 DNA: TGTGCCAGCAGTTTAAGCATGGAAGGAGGTGGCTACACCTTC. Translating gives CASSLSMEGGGYTF.

The J gene is TRBJ1-1, the V gene TRBV5-4, with unresolved D. V lost 0 bases, J lost 1 base, and 4 bases lay in between. CDR3 length: 13 residues. Germline values: CDR1 SGHNT, CDR2 YYREEE (reference sequence). The CDR3 region has the DNA TGTGCCAGCAGCTTGGCAGGGAACACTGAAGCTTTCTTT. Protein product: CASSLAGNTEAFF.

The table lists this clone with a few counts. The chain is built from TRBV6-1 and TRBJ1-1; D gene uncertain. Looked up from germline, CDR1 is MNHNS and CDR2 is SASEGT. The germline V and J ends were trimmed by 3 bases and 1 base, with 3 bases remaining between them. This CDR3 is built from 12 residues. CDR3 region: CASSDSNTEAFF. The CDR3, as DNA: TGTGCCAGCAGTGATTCGAACACTGAAGCTTTCTTT.

The count of this clone is one. The V call is TRBV29-1, the J call TRBJ2-1; a weak D match, TRBD1 (5 bases). The germline gives CDR1 SQVTM, CDR2 ANQGSEA. CDR3 length equals 11 residues. CDR3 DNA sequence: TGCAGTGTTAGACAGTACAATGAGCAGTTCTTC. It encodes CSVRQYNEQFF.

The chain recombines TRBV6-6 with TRBJ1-5, with D tentatively TRBD1 (6 bases). The CDR3 loop spans 15 amino acids. Germline CDR1 reads MNHNY; CDR2 reads SVGAGI (reference sequence). Between the trimmed V and J ends, which lost 5 bases and 2 bases, there was a span of 13 bases. The CDR3 DNA sequence: TGTGCCAGCAGTCCAGGGGAGGGAGGCAATCAGCCCCAGCATTTT. Translation: CASSPGEGGNQPQHF.

This chain connects TRBV27 to TRBJ2-7; 10 bases are shared with TRBD2. The J segment lost 3 bases and the V segment lost 5 bases, leaving 7 bases of the junction unmatched. The CDR3 loop spans 15 amino acids. CDR1 is MNHEY, CDR2 SMNVEV, per germline (reference sequence). CDR3 region: CASSKLAGAYYEQYF. DNA for the CDR3: TGTGCCAGCAGTAAGCTAGCGGGAGCCTACTACGAGCAGTACTTC.

This chain links TRBV7-2 with TRBJ2-1, with D unresolved. With 5 bases removed from V and 2 bases from J, the gap between germline ends came to 1 base. This CDR3 region has 11 residues. CDR1 is SGHTA and CDR2 is FQGNSA in the germline V gene. CDR3 amino acids: CASSAYNEQFF. In nucleotides, the CDR3 is TGTGCCAGCAGCGCCTACAATGAGCAGTTCTTC.

V and J are TRBV5-6 and TRBJ1-1; a weak D match, TRBD1 (5 bases). CDR3 length: 12 amino acids. Per germline, CDR1 SGHDT and CDR2 YYEEEE. V gave up 3 bases and J gave up 5 bases, with 8 bases separating them. The CDR3 DNA sequence: TGTGCCAGCAGCTGGGGACGGACTGAAGCTTTCTTT. This sequence encodes CASSWGRTEAFF.

The chain uses TRBV30 and TRBJ2-5, with a tentative D call TRBD2 (5 bases). Between the trimmed V and J ends, which lost 5 bases and 5 bases, there was a span of 12 bases. Germline V gene lookup returns CDR1 GTSNPN and CDR2 SVGIG (reference sequence). The CDR3 extends over 12 amino acids. The chain's CDR3 is CAWDDYPETQYF. The CDR3, as DNA: TGTGCCTGGGACGACTACCCGGAGACCCAGTACTTC.